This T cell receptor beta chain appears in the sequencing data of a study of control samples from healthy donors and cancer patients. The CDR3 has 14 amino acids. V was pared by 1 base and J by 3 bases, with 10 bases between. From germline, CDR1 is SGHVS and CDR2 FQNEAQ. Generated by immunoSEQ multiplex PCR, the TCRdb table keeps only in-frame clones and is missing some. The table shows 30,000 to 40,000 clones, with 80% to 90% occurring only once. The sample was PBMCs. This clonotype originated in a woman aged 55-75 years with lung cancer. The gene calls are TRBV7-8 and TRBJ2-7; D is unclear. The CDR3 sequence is CASSLGPKDYEQYF. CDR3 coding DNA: TGTGCCAGCAGCTTAGGACCGAAAGACTACGAGCAGTACTTC. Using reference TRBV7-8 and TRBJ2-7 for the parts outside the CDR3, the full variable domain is GAGVSQSPRYKVAKRGQDVALRCDPISGHVSLFWYQQALGQGPEFLTYFQNEAQLDKSGLPSDRFFAERPEGSVSTLKIQRTQQEDSAVYLCASSLGPKDYEQYFGPGTRLTVT.